The 8 T cell receptor beta chains below all came from one sample that was sequenced in a study of long-term antiretroviral therapy in people with HIV. This was the immunoSEQ v3.0 assay at survey level. Sequencing was performed with immunoSEQ multiplex PCR; in TCRdb, only in-frame clones are kept and a portion is missing. Counted here are over 30,000 clones, about 86% occurring once; the ten biggest clones make up 4%. The sample consisted of unsorted PBMCs, taken 1.2 years after starting antiretroviral therapy. Source of these receptors: a woman aged 45-65 years with HIV.

The rearrangement uses TRBV5-1 and TRBJ2-3; 8 bases match TRBD2. Germline trimming cut 4 bases from V and 5 bases from J; bases unmatched to any gene: 6. The CDR3 sequence is 14 residues long. The germline V gene has CDR1 SGHRS and CDR2 YFSETQ. The CDR3 sequence is CASSTLAVLDTQYF. CDR3 coding DNA: TGCGCCAGCAGCACACTAGCGGTCCTAGATACGCAGTATTTT.

The chain employs TRBV11-2 and TRBJ2-5; maybe TRBD2 (6 bases). The CDR3 contains 15 residues. CDR1 SGHAT and CDR2 FQNNGV come from the germline V gene. Trimming cost V 7 bases and J 2 bases, with 17 bases left between them. The CDR3 DNA reads as TGTGCCAGCACCCCCCGGGGGACTGAACAAGAGACCCAGTACTTC. Translation: CASTPRGTEQETQYF.

CDR3 bases: TGTGCCAGTTGGACAGGGAACACCGGGGAGCTGTTTTTT. Protein product: CASWTGNTGELFF. The chain employs TRBV19 and TRBJ2-2; TRBD1 agrees at 7 bases. The germline gives CDR1 LNHDA, CDR2 SQIVND (reference sequence). CDR3 length equals 13 residues. J was trimmed by 1 base and V by 8 bases; bases with no gene match: 1. The full variable domain, rest sourced from reference TRBV19 and TRBJ2-2, is DGGITQSPKYLFRKEGQNVTLSCEQNLNHDAMYWYRQDPGQGLRLIYYSQIVNDFQKGDIAEGYSVSREKKESFPLTVTSAQKNPTAFYLCASWTGNTGELFFGEGSRLTVL.

The rearrangement joins TRBV19 to TRBJ2-2, with 10 bases matching TRBD2. With V trimmed by 7 bases and J by 2 bases, 7 bases remained unmatched. This CDR3 is built from 16 residues. In germline, CDR1 is LNHDA, CDR2 SQIVND (reference sequence). CDR3 protein: CASTPRTSGNTGELFF. The CDR3 DNA is TGTGCCAGTACCCCTAGGACTAGCGGTAACACCGGGGAGCTGTTTTTT.

The chain has TRBV29-1 and TRBJ1-1; 7 bases line up with TRBD1. V shed 3 bases and J 1 base; nucleotides not matched to a gene: 5. Germline CDR1 is SQVTM and CDR2 is ANQGSEA. This CDR3 comprises 14 residues. The CDR3 region has the DNA TGCAGCGTTGACCCAGGGGGTGGGAACACTGAAGCTTTCTTT. It codes for CSVDPGGGNTEAFF.

The rearrangement joins TRBV30 to TRBJ1-1; D gene uncertain. Per germline, CDR1 GTSNPN and CDR2 SVGIG (reference sequence). Trimming stripped 0 bases from V and 7 bases from J, with 12 bases between. The CDR3 covers 13 residues. The CDR3 loop reads CAWSVREWGEAFF. CDR3 sequence (DNA): TGTGCCTGGAGTGTAAGGGAATGGGGTGAAGCTTTCTTT.

V gene TRBV4-2 combines with J gene TRBJ2-1; 10 bases map to TRBD2. This CDR3 comprises 15 residues. Germline loops: CDR1 LGHNA, CDR2 YNFKEQ. J lost 5 bases, V lost 4 bases, and 5 bases had no gene match. The CDR3 DNA sequence: TGTGCCAGCAGCCTTAGCGGGGGGATTGACAATGAGCAGTTCTTC. Amino acids: CASSLSGGIDNEQFF.

J is TRBJ2-2 and V is TRBV18; 8 bases agree with TRBD1. The V segment lost 4 bases and the J segment 6 bases; nucleotides outside the gene matches: 4. The CDR3 totals 14 residues. Germline V gives CDR1 KGHSH, CDR2 LQKENI. The chain's CDR3 is CASSRQGTPGELFF. The CDR3 region has the DNA TGTGCCAGCTCACGACAGGGGACCCCCGGGGAGCTGTTTTTT.